This TCR beta chain was sequenced during a study of blood T cells in healthy people across ages. Looked up from germline, CDR1 is MNHNS and CDR2 is SASEGT. CDR3 size: 15 residues. Together with a sample-barcoded 5' primer, a J-beta primer mix was included in a second PCR lasting 7 to 11 cycles. TCRdb reprocessed the 5' RACE reads with MiXCR, giving one entry per CDR3 protein. In the table there are about 1.5 million distinct CDR3 sequences, 42% of which are singletons. Concerning this clonotype: Its antigen is unidentified. The junction does not match germline at one end; this may be a read error.

Study results and limitations: CMV status of donors was not determined, possibly confounding expanded clonotype changes.

The sample providers were healthy Caucasian people from Russia, aged roughly 6 to 90. PBMCs, at least 7 million per sample, were isolated. The V gene is TRBV6-1, the J gene TRBJ2-3; TRBD1 is a possible D gene (6 bases). Material: blood. The sequence derives from a woman aged 18 to 35 in good health. The DNA of the CDR3 is TGTACCAGCAGGGTAAACAGGGTAGGAACAGATACGCAGTATTTT. Protein product: CTSRVNRVGTDTQYF.